This section outlines one TCR beta chain sequence together with its context. Measured with immunoSEQ multiplex PCR; TCRdb has only the in-frame clones, and not every one. The sample lists about 6,000 clones; about 72% were seen once. The source of the sample is a study of control samples from healthy donors and cancer patients. The TCR was taken from a male donor with melanoma. Sample: formalin-fixed, paraffin-embedded tissue.

The CDR3 is CASSLPEQGETQYF. The DNA of the CDR3 is TGTGCCAGTAGCCTCCCGGAACAGGGAGAGACCCAGTACTTC. V and J are TRBV19 and TRBJ2-5, with D possibly being TRBD1 (6 bases). Germline lookup yields CDR1 LNHDA and CDR2 SQIVND (reference sequence). CDR3 length: 14 residues. V shed 6 bases and J shed 4 bases, with 15 bases lying between them.